This entry is about one T cell receptor beta chain. The sample carries other DNA sequences with the same CDR3. Extraction of RNA preceded its reverse transcription into cDNA, which served as the sequencing template. Sequenced by immunoSEQ multiplex PCR; TCRdb stores in-frame clones only, minus some. The table lists some 190,000 clones, about 65% of them singletons. This sample was included in a study of CD8+ T cells in alopecia areata. Study summary: Treated patients' severity was scored by percentage of affected scalp area.

Germline V gives CDR1 SGHRS, CDR2 YFSETQ. V gave up 4 bases and J gave up 1 base; unmatched junction bases: 5. The CDR3 totals 14 residues. Treatment denoted: oral pan-JAK inhibitor, 5-10 mg twice daily. It was from alopecia areata patients that lesional scalp punch biopsies and peripheral blood were collected. The receptor was derived from a human donor with alopecia areata. V usage is TRBV5-1 and J usage is TRBJ2-7, with 7 bases fitting TRBD1. Sequenced here: CD4+ T cells sorted from blood, sampled at approximately week 49, from a patient treated with tofacitinib. The CDR3 region has the DNA TGCGCCAGCAGCCCGGGGACAGTTTCCTACGAGCAGTACTTC. Translated: CASSPGTVSYEQYF.